Shown below are 18 T cell receptor beta chains from a single sample sequenced in a study of T cells in Graves' hyperthyroidism and ophthalmopathy. Using RNA transcripts as the source, TCR beta CDR3 regions were amplified. TCR CDR3 regions were first amplified by RT-PCR with HTBI primers. TCRdb independently ran MiXCR on the multiplex PCR reads; one entry per CDR3 protein. In the table there are 500,000 to 650,000 distinct CDR3 sequences, 40% to 50% of which are singletons. The source material was peripheral blood or thyroid tissue (not recorded which). These receptor sequences come from an adult woman with Graves' disease, either hyperthyroidism or ophthalmopathy (not recorded which).

The genes are TRBV11-2 and TRBJ2-5; TRBD2 might be the D (5 bases). CDR3 length: 14 amino acids. Germline CDR1 is SGHAT and CDR2 is FQNNGV. The germline V and J ends were trimmed by 3 bases and 3 bases, with 11 bases remaining between them. CDR3 DNA: TGTGCCAGCAGCTTTAACTGGCGGGAAGAGACCCAGTACTTC. The encoded protein is CASSFNWREETQYF.

This clonotype appeared once. The J gene is TRBJ1-2, the V gene TRBV10-3; D is ambiguous. V lost 5 bases and J 6 bases, leaving 10 bases between the germline ends. CDR3 length equals 12 residues. Looked up from germline, CDR1 is ENHRY and CDR2 is SYGVKD. The CDR3 DNA follows: TGTGCCATCAGTTCACTGGGCAATGGCTACACCTTC. Protein: CAISSLGNGYTF.

J is TRBJ1-5 and V is TRBV7-9, with D tentatively TRBD1 (5 bases). V was pared by 4 bases and J by 5 bases, with 12 bases between. This CDR3 is 14 amino acids long. Germline-derived CDR1 and CDR2 are SEHNR and FQNEAQ (reference sequence). In DNA, the CDR3 is TGTGCCAGCAGCTATCACGGGGGAGATCAGCCCCAGCATTTT. As protein: CASSYHGGDQPQHF.

A remark on this clonotype: The junction departs from the called germline gene at one end, perhaps through a read error. V gene TRBV11-2 combines with J gene TRBJ1-1, with D uncertain. The germline gives CDR1 SGHAT, CDR2 FQNNGV. The CDR3 has 11 amino acids. The CDR3, as DNA: TGTGCCAGCAGTGAGGGATCTGAAGCTCTCTTT. It is translated as CASSEGSEALF.

As regards this clonotype: The DNA is left out, because the CDR3 cannot be placed on it with certainty; the CDR3 is given as TCRdb lists it. The chain is built from TRBV29-1 and TRBJ2-7; TRBD1, as called in the table, went unchecked against the DNA. The CDR3 is 24 residues long, counting both termini. Germline V lookup: CDR1 SQVTM, CDR2 ANQGSEA. The CDR3 loop is CSCPEDSSIYLCSVEGGEFYEQYF.

V and J are TRBV14 and TRBJ1-4; tentatively, D is TRBD1 (6 bases). Trimming left V 0 bases short and J 7 bases short, with 15 bases between. Germline V gives CDR1 SGHDN, CDR2 FVKESK. This CDR3 has 16 residues. The CDR3 nucleotides read TGTGCCAGCAGCCAAGATCCGCTCGGGGGCGGTGAAAAACTGTTTTTT. It specifies CASSQDPLGGGEKLFF.

The chain has TRBV24-1 and TRBJ1-5; TRBD1 is a possible D gene (5 bases). The CDR3 runs to 14 residues. Germline V lookup: CDR1 KGHDR, CDR2 SFDVKD. Between the trimmed V and J ends, which lost 7 bases and 0 bases, there was a span of 9 bases. The CDR3 DNA reads TGTGCCACCAGCCGCGGGGGTAGCAATCAGCCCCAGCATTTT. This translates into CATSRGGSNQPQHF.

The chain combines TRBV29-1 with TRBJ2-5; 11 bases are shared with TRBD1. The CDR3 contains 14 residues. Germline assignment: CDR1 SQVTM and CDR2 ANQGSEA. After removal of 8 bases from V and 5 bases from J, the junction contained 10 bases not matched to a gene. This chain's CDR3 is CSRGQGAQWETQYF. The CDR3 DNA reads TGCAGCAGAGGACAGGGGGCGCAGTGGGAGACCCAGTACTTC.

The chain joins TRBV7-8 to TRBJ1-2; the D gene is possibly TRBD1 (5 bases). CDR1 is SGHVS and CDR2 is FQNEAQ in the germline V gene. Trimming removed 2 bases from V and 3 bases from J, with 10 bases in between. The CDR3 is 14 amino acids. The CDR3 DNA sequence: TGTGCCAGCAGCTTACGCGTGGGGGACTATGGCTACACCTTC. It encodes CASSLRVGDYGYTF.

The CDR3 spells CASSPFWGAGDTQYF. Here the CDR3 DNA reads TGTGCCAGCAGTCCCTTTTGGGGAGCGGGAGATACGCAGTATTTT. The V call is TRBV2, the J call TRBJ2-3; a weak D match, TRBD2 (6 bases). This CDR3 is built from 15 residues. The germline V gene encodes CDR1 SNHLY and CDR2 FYNNEI. V shed 5 bases and J shed 5 bases, with 17 bases lying between them.

A few counts support this clonotype. The rearrangement links TRBV7-8 to TRBJ1-2; D call uncertain. The germline V gene encodes CDR1 SGHVS and CDR2 FQNEAQ. V shed 1 base and J shed 5 bases, with 11 bases lying between them. The CDR3 runs 14 residues. The CDR3, as DNA: TGTGCCAGCAGCTTAGGTCCATTGGGATATGGCTACACCTTC. Residues: CASSLGPLGYGYTF.

This clonotype was found many times. V gene TRBV10-3 combines with J gene TRBJ2-7; 7 positions match TRBD1. J gave up 0 bases and V 6 bases, and 5 bases lay outside the gene matches. Germline CDR1 ENHRY, CDR2 SYGVKD. The length of the CDR3 is 14 residues. Written as DNA, the CDR3 is TGTGCCATCAGGACGGGACAGAACTCCTACGAGCAGTACTTC. Translated, it gives CAIRTGQNSYEQYF.

This chain links TRBV2 with TRBJ2-7; perhaps D is TRBD1 or TRBD2 (5 bases each). The CDR3 runs to 13 residues. CDR1 and CDR2 from the germline V gene are SNHLY and FYNNEI. V lost 4 bases and J 3 bases, leaving 10 bases between the germline ends. The CDR3 DNA sequence: TGTGCCAGCAGTGTGGGACGGTTCTACGAGCAGTACTTC. Residues: CASSVGRFYEQYF. The whole variable domain, remainder taken from reference TRBV2 and TRBJ2-7, is EPEVTQTPSHQVTQMGQEVILRCVPISNHLYFYWYRQILGQKVEFLVSFYNNEISEKSEIFDDQFSVERPDGSNFTLKIRSTKLEDSAMYFCASSVGRFYEQYFGPGTRLTVT.

This rearrangement joins TRBV10-3 to TRBJ1-2; 7 nucleotides match TRBD1. J gave up 5 bases and V 4 bases, and 13 bases lay outside the gene matches. The CDR3 loop spans 16 amino acids. Germline CDR1 ENHRY, CDR2 SYGVKD. The CDR3 coding sequence is TGTGCCATCAGTGCTAGAGATCTGGACAGGTTATATGGCTACACCTTC. It is translated as CAISARDLDRLYGYTF.

The V and J genes are TRBV20-1 and TRBJ1-1, with D possibly matching TRBD1 (6 bases). The CDR3 totals 11 residues. V lost 0 bases, J lost 11 bases, and 10 bases lay in between. CDR1 is DFQATT and CDR2 is SNEGSKA in the germline V gene (reference sequence). The CDR3 spells CSARDGQGAFF. CDR3 bases: TGCAGTGCTAGAGATGGGCAGGGGGCTTTCTTT.

A note on this clonotype: The DNA is left out, because the CDR3 cannot be placed on it with certainty; the CDR3 is given as TCRdb lists it. This chain joins TRBV10-3 and TRBJ1-5; the DNA was not used to check the table's D call, TRBD1. Both ends counted, the CDR3 spans 24 residues. From germline, CDR1 is ENHRY and CDR2 SYGVKD. CDR3 sequence reads: CAISDEDSSIYLCSVGQNNQPQHF.

Note on this clonotype: Because the CDR3 is missing its conserved closing phenylalanine or tryptophan, this is likely a read error. The DNA is left out, because the CDR3 cannot be placed on it with certainty; the CDR3 is given as TCRdb lists it. The chain links TRBV7-2 to TRBJ2-5; the table gives TRBD2 as D, unverified against the DNA. The CDR3 is made up of 10 amino acids, end residues included. Germline V gene data show CDR1 as SGHTA and CDR2 as FQGNSA. The CDR3 reads CASRKGGGDI.

This clonotype was seen repeatedly, ten times or more. V is TRBV4-1 and J is TRBJ2-7, with TRBD1 matching over 7 bases. The CDR3 is 15 residues long. The V gene end was trimmed by 5 bases and the J gene end by 1 base; junction bases not matched to a gene: 8. Germline lookup yields CDR1 MGHRA and CDR2 YSYEKL. CDR3 in DNA: TGCGCCAGCAGCAATTTCGGGGACAGTTCCTACGAGCAGTACTTC. Its translation: CASSNFGDSSYEQYF.